This TCR beta chain was found in a study of blood T cell repertoires in COVID-19. Study background: The cDNA or gDNA used as material had been derived from T cells, B-cell-depleted T cells, or PBMCs.

This CDR3 spans 16 amino acids. Germline V gene lookup returns CDR1 SGHDN and CDR2 FVKESK. V dropped 1 base and J dropped 3; count of bases not matched to a gene: 4. Assay: immunoSEQ multiplex PCR; the TCRdb copy retains only in-frame clones and omits some. The sample has more than 150,000 clones, around 80% seen once. The rearrangement joins TRBV14 to TRBJ2-3, with 10 positions matching TRBD2. Sequenced material: peripheral blood. The clonotype originates from a man between 25 and 39 years old with active or convalescent COVID-19. The CDR3, as DNA: TGTGCCAGCAGCCAAGCGCCTAGCGGGAGAACAGATACGCAGTATTTT. Amino acid sequence: CASSQAPSGRTDTQYF.